The 9 T cell receptor beta chains given below trace back to one sample, sequenced in a study of T cell responses to AZD1222 COVID-19 vaccine. Measured with immunoSEQ multiplex PCR; TCRdb has only the in-frame clones, and not every one. Here the sample spans some 130,000 clones, about 90% being singletons. The specimen comprised peripheral blood, sampled on day 0 of AZD1222 vaccination. The receptors here all came from an adult in good health.

The rearrangement uses TRBV7-2 and TRBJ2-5; D is ambiguous. Looked up from germline, CDR1 is SGHTA and CDR2 is FQGNSA. With 1 base removed from V and 5 bases from J, the gap between germline ends came to 11 bases. The CDR3 runs 14 residues. Here the CDR3 reads CASSLDLWSETQYF. In DNA, the CDR3 is TGTGCCAGCAGCTTAGATTTGTGGTCGGAGACCCAGTACTTC.

V usage is TRBV18 and J usage is TRBJ2-1, with 9 nucleotides matching TRBD1. The V and J ends lost 4 bases and 8 bases, in that order; junction bases with no gene match: 0. This CDR3 has 12 amino acids. CDR1 KGHSH and CDR2 LQKENI come from the germline V gene. CDR3 DNA: TGTGCCAGCTCACGGACAGGGGATGAGCAGTTCTTC. This translates into CASSRTGDEQFF. The whole variable domain, filled in from reference TRBV18 and TRBJ2-1, reads NAGVMQNPRHLVRRRGQEARLRCSPMKGHSHVYWYRQLPEEGLKFMVYLQKENIIDESGMPKERFSAEFPKEGPSILRIQQVVRGDSAAYFCASSRTGDEQFFGPGTRLTVL.

The chain employs TRBV5-1 and TRBJ2-3, with TRBD2 matching 9 bases. V trimming: 2 bases; J trimming: 2 bases; junction bases outside the gene matches: 6. Germline assignment: CDR1 SGHRS and CDR2 YFSETQ. CDR3 size: 16 residues. CDR3 in DNA: TGCGCCAGCAGCTTCGATACTAGCGGGTACACAGATACGCAGTATTTT. Translation gives CASSFDTSGYTDTQYF.

This rearrangement joins TRBV6-5 to TRBJ1-2, with 10 bases aligning to TRBD1. The junction had 7 bases not matched to a gene; V was cut back by 6 bases and J by 6 bases. Germline V gene sequence: CDR1 MNHEY, CDR2 SVGAGI. The CDR3 contains 14 residues. CDR3 residues: CASSATDRGHGYTF. As DNA, the CDR3 is TGTGCCAGCAGCGCTACAGACAGGGGGCATGGCTACACCTTC.

V usage is TRBV20-1 and J usage is TRBJ1-3; possible D gene TRBD1, 6 bases. This CDR3 is 14 amino acids long. Germline loops: CDR1 DFQATT, CDR2 SNEGSKA (reference sequence). The germline V and J ends were trimmed by 3 bases and 5 bases, with 14 bases remaining between them. Written as DNA, the CDR3 is TGCAGTGCTAGTTTCCGCAGGGGAAGAAACACCATATATTTT. This encodes CSASFRRGRNTIYF.

Regarding this clone: The germline gene is not matched at one end of the junction; a read error may be the cause. The chain recombines TRBV7-3 with TRBJ1-6; D uncertain. The CDR3 has 13 residues. CDR1 and CDR2 from the germline V gene are SGHTA and FQGTGA. The CDR3 DNA reads TGCGCTGGCAGCTTTGGAAGGAATTCACCCCTCCACTTT. Protein product: CAGSFGRNSPLHF.

Remarks on this clone: A read error may produce the germline difference seen at one junction end. The gene calls are TRBV6-1 and TRBJ1-5, with D maybe TRBD1 (6 bases). Germline assignment: CDR1 MNHNS and CDR2 SASEGT. The CDR3 loop spans 15 amino acids. CDR3 in amino acids: CASTEHRVGNQPQHF. In nucleotides, the CDR3 is TGTGCCAGCACTGAACACAGGGTAGGCAATCAGCCCCAGCATTTT.

The chain is built from TRBV2 and TRBJ1-2; D is uncertain. The ends were cut back, 1 base at V and 5 bases at J, with 8 bases in the middle. The CDR3 extends over 13 amino acids. Germline V gene lookup returns CDR1 SNHLY and CDR2 FYNNEI. CDR3 DNA: TGTGCCAGCAGTGAAGATGAGTGGTATGGCTACACCTTC. It translates to CASSEDEWYGYTF.

The genes are TRBV6-4 and TRBJ2-2; unclear D gene. The CDR3 consists of 14 residues. Germline-derived CDR1 and CDR2 are MRHNA and SNTAGT. Trimming left V 5 bases short and J 2 bases short, with 9 bases between. CDR3 nucleotide sequence: TGTGCCAGCAGTTCAGAGTTTAACACCGGGGAGCTGTTTTTT. Its protein is CASSSEFNTGELFF.